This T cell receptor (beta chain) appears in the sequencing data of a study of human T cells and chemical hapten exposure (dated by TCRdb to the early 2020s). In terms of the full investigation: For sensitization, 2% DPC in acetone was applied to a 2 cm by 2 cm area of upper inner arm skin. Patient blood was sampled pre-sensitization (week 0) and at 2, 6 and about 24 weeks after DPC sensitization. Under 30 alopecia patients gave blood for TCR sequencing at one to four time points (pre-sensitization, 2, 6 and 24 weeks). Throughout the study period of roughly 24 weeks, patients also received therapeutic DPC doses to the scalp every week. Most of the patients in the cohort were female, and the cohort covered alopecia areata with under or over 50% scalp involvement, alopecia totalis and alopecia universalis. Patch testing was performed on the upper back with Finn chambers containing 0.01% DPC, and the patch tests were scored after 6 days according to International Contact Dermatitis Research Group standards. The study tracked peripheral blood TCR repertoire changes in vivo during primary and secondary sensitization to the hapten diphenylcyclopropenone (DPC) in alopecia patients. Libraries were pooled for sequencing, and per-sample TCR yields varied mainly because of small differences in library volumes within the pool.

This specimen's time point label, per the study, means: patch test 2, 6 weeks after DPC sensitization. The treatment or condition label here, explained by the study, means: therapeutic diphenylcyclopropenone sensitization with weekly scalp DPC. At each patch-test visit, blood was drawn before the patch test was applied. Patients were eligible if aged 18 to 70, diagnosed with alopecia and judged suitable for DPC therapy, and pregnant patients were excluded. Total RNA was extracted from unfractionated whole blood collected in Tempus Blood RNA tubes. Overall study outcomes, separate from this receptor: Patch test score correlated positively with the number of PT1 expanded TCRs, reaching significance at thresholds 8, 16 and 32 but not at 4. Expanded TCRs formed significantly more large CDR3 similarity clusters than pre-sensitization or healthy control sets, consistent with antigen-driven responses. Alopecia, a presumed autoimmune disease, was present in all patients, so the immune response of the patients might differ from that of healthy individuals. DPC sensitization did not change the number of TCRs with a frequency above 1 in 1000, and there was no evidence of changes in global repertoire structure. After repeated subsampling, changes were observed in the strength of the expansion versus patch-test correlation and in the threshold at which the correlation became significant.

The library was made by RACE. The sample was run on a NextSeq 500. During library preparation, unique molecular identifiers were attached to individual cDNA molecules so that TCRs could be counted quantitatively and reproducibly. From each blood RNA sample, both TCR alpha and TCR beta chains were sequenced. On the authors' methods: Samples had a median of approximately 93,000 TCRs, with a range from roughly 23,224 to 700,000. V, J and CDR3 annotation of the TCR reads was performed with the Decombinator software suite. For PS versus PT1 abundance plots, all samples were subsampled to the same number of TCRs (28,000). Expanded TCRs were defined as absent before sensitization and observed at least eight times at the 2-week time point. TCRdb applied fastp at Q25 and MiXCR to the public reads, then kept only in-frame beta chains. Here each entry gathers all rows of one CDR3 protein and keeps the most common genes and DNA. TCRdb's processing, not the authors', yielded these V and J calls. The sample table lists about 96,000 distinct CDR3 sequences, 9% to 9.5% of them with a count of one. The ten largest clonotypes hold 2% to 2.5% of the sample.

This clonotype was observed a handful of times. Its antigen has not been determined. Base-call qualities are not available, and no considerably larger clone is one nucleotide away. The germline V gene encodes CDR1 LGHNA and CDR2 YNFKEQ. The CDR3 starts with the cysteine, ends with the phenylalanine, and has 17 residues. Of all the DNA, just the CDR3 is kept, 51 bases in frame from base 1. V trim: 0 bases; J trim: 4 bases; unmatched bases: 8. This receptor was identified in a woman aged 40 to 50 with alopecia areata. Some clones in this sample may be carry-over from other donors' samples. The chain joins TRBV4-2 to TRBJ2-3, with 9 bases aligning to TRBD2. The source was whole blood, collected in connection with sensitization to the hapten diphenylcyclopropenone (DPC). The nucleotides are TGTGCCAGCAGCCAAGATCTGCGGAGCGGGAGGTCAGATACGCAGTATTTT. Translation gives CASSQDLRSGRSDTQYF.